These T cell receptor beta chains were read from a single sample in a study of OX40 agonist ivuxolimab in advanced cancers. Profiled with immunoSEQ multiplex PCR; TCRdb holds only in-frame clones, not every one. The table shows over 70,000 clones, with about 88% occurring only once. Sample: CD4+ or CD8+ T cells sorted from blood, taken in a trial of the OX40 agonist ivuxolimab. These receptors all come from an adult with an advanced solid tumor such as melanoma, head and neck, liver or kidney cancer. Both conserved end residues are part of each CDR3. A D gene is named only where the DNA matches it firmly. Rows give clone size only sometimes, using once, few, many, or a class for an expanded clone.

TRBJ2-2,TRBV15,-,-,TGTGCCACCAGCAGAGATTTAGGCCAGCTGAACACCGGGGAGCTGTTTTTT,CATSRDLGQLNTGELFF
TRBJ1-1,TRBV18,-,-,TGTGCCAGCTCAGTCGCAGGGTTGAACACTGAAGCTTTCTTT,CASSVAGLNTEAFF
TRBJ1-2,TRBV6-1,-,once,TGTGCCAGCAGTGAAGACTCCGCGGGCAACTATGGCTACACCTTC,CASSEDSAGNYGYTF
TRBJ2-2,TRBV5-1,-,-,TGCGCCAGCAGCTTGGACAGGGCCGACACCGGGGAGCTGTTTTTT,CASSLDRADTGELFF
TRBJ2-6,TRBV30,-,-,TGCGCCATCCCCTCTGGGGCCAACGTCCTGACTTTC,CAIPSGANVLTF
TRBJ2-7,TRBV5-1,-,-,TGCGCCAGCAGCTTGGTAGTTTTAGGAGGTGGAGGCTACGAGCAGTACTTC,CASSLVVLGGGGYEQYF
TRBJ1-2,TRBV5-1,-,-,TGCGCCAGCAGCCCGACCCGAGATGGCTACACCTTC,CASSPTRDGYTF
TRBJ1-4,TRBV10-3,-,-,TGTGCCATCAGCCGGGAACCCCGGGGTGAAAAACTGTTTTTT,CAISREPRGEKLFF
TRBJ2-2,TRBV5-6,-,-,TGTGCCAGCAGCTTGGGCCCCGCTTCGACCGGGGAGCTGTTTTTT,CASSLGPASTGELFF
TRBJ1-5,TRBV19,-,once,TGTGCCAGTAGTATTACAGAAGCACAGCCCCAGCATTTT,CASSITEAQPQHF
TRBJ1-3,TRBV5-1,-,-,TGCGCCAGCAGCTTGGCCCCGTCTGACTCTGGAAACACCATATATTTT,CASSLAPSDSGNTIYF
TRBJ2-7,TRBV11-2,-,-,TGTGCCAGCAGCTTAAGTCGGCCTTTCTACGAGCAGTACTTC,CASSLSRPFYEQYF
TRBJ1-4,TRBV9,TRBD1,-,TGTGCCAGCAGCGTCGATCGGGACAGGGGTAATGAAAAACTGTTTTTT,CASSVDRDRGNEKLFF
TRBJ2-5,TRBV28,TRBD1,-,TGTGCCAGCAGCCGACAGGGTATACAAGAGACCCAGTACTTC,CASSRQGIQETQYF
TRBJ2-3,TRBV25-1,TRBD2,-,TGTGCCAGCAGTGAATCCGGCGGGAGGGCCAGGACAGATACGCAGTATTTT,CASSESGGRARTDTQYF
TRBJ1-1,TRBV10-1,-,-,TGCGCCAGCAGTGAGGATTTGACAGGAGTCGGCACTGAAGCTTTCTTT,CASSEDLTGVGTEAFF
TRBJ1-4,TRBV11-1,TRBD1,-,TGTGCCAGCAGCCTCGGGACAGGGGACCACGAAAAACTGTTTTTT,CASSLGTGDHEKLFF